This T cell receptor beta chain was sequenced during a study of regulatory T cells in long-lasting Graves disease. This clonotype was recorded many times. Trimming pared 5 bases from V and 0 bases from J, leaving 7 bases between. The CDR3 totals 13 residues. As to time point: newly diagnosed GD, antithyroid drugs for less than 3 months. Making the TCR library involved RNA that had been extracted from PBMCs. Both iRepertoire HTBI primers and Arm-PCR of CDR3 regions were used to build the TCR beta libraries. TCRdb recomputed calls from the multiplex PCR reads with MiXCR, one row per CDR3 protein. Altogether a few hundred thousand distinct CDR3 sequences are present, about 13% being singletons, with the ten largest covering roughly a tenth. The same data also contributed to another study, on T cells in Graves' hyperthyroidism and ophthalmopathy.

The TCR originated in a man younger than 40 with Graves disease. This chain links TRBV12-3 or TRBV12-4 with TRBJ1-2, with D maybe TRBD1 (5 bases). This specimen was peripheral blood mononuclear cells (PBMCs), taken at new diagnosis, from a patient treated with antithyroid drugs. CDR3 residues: CASSPGPNYGYTF. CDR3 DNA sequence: TGTGCCAGCAGTCCGGGGCCTAACTATGGCTACACCTTC.